Each of the 20 T cell receptor beta chains below was sequenced from the same sample in a study of neurological immune-mediated disorders. From the 5' RACE reads, TCRdb called clonotypes with MiXCR, one entry per CDR3 protein. The data hold 65,000 to 70,000 distinct CDR3 sequences, with almost 4% observed a single time. Sequencing was performed on PBMCs. The receptors here all came from a man aged 30 to 45 with multiple sclerosis.

Ten or more counts support this clonotype. This chain connects TRBV7-9 to TRBJ2-7; perhaps D is TRBD1 or TRBD2 (6 bases each). Between the trimmed V and J ends, which lost 6 bases and 4 bases, there was a span of 22 bases. The germline V gene has CDR1 SEHNR and CDR2 FQNEAQ (reference sequence). CDR3 length: 16 residues. CDR3 sequence reads: CASSQTQAGGSYEQYF. CDR3 in DNA: TGTGCCAGCAGTCAAACGCAAGCCGGGGGCTCTTACGAGCAGTACTTC.

This clonotype was found many times. This chain links TRBV5-1 with TRBJ1-6, with 7 bases aligning to TRBD1. The germline V gene encodes CDR1 SGHRS and CDR2 YFSETQ. The CDR3 spans 13 residues. V trimming: 4 bases; J trimming: 11 bases; junction bases outside the gene matches: 6. The CDR3 spells CASSTAGGPPLHF. CDR3 nucleotide sequence: TGCGCCAGCAGCACCGCAGGGGGTCCACCCCTCCACTTT.

This clonotype was detected a few times. This chain uses TRBV4-1 with TRBJ2-7; 7 positions match TRBD1. J lost 2 bases, V lost 3 bases, and 7 bases had no gene match. The CDR3 consists of 15 residues. The germline gives CDR1 MGHRA, CDR2 YSYEKL. In DNA form, the CDR3 reads TGCGCCAGCAGCCAGTTGACAGGGCCGACCTACGAGCAGTACTTC. The encoded protein is CASSQLTGPTYEQYF.

In this sample, this clonotype turned up many times. The chain carries TRBV20-1 and TRBJ2-7; TRBD1 agrees at 9 bases. Germline V gene lookup returns CDR1 DFQATT and CDR2 SNEGSKA (reference sequence). Germline trimming cut 5 bases from V and 2 bases from J; bases unmatched to any gene: 1. The CDR3 contains 12 residues. CDR3 amino acids: CSARQGAYEQYF. Written as DNA, the CDR3 is TGCAGTGCTCGACAGGGGGCCTACGAGCAGTACTTC.

This clonotype was counted at least ten times. This sequence joins TRBV6-5 and TRBJ1-5; unclear D gene. V was cut by 0 bases and J by 6 bases, with 12 bases left in between. CDR3 size: 15 residues. The germline gives CDR1 MNHEY, CDR2 SVGAGI. The CDR3 is CASSYSSARSQPQHF. CDR3 in DNA: TGTGCCAGCAGTTACTCGTCGGCAAGGAGTCAGCCCCAGCATTTT.

This clonotype was observed many times. This chain connects TRBV6-5 to TRBJ2-2; TRBD2 matches at 11 bases. The CDR3 length is 19 residues. With V trimmed by 0 bases and J by 0 bases, 6 bases remained unmatched. Germline V gene sequence: CDR1 MNHEY, CDR2 SVGAGI. For the CDR3, the DNA is TGTGCCAGCAGTTACTCAAGACTAGCGGGGAGATCGAACACCGGGGAGCTGTTTTTT. It encodes CASSYSRLAGRSNTGELFF.

As regards this clonotype: One end of the junction varies from germline; a read error may be responsible. The gene calls are TRBV5-5 and TRBJ1-5; the D gene is possibly TRBD1 (5 bases). The CDR3 is 13 residues long. The germline V gene encodes CDR1 SGHKS and CDR2 YYEKEE (reference sequence). The CDR3 DNA follows: TGTGCCCTCCCGGGGGGTAGCAATCAGCCCCAGAATTTT. Its translation is CALPGGSNQPQNF.

At least ten counts were recorded for this clonotype. The chain couples TRBV20-1 to TRBJ1-2; D ambiguous. Trimming pared 0 bases from V and 3 bases from J, leaving 11 bases between. Germline V CDR1 and CDR2: DFQATT, SNEGSKA (reference sequence). The CDR3 is 14 amino acids. The CDR3 DNA follows: TGCAGTGCTAGAGACTTAAGGGCGGACTATGGCTACACCTTC. Translation gives CSARDLRADYGYTF.

This clonotype was detected ten times or more. DNA for the CDR3: TGCGCCAGCAGTTACCAGGGGGCGACTGAGCAGTTCTTC. Protein product: CASSYQGATEQFF. This chain uses TRBV5-1 with TRBJ2-1; 8 nucleotides agree with TRBD1. This CDR3 contains 13 residues. V shed 5 bases and J 9 bases; nucleotides not matched to a gene: 7. CDR1 and CDR2 (germline): SGHRS, YFSETQ.

This clonotype has a single count. One base away lies a much larger clone, so this may be a sequencing read error. No conserved phenylalanine or tryptophan is present at the end of the CDR3, so a read error is the likely explanation. V gene TRBV7-2 combines with J gene TRBJ1-2; the D gene is possibly TRBD1 (6 bases). Trimming took off 2 bases at V and 9 bases at J, with 19 bases between the two ends. The CDR3 has 15 residues. Looked up from germline, CDR1 is SGHTA and CDR2 is FQGNSA. CDR3 in DNA: TGTGCCAGCAGCTTACGGGCGGCAGGGGATGGTAGCTACACCATC. Amino acid sequence: CASSLRAAGDGSYTI.

In this sample, this clonotype turned up many times. The chain carries TRBV3-1 and TRBJ2-2; D call uncertain. V lost 1 base to trimming and J lost 5 bases, with 11 bases between them. The CDR3 is 15 residues long. Germline V gives CDR1 LGHDT, CDR2 YNNKEL (reference sequence). In DNA form, the CDR3 reads TGTGCCAGCAGCCAAGGCCACCCGGGTACCGGGGAGCTGTTTTTT. Its protein product is CASSQGHPGTGELFF.

This clonotype was observed many times. The chain is built from TRBV7-2 and TRBJ2-1, with D possibly matching TRBD1 (6 bases). Germline CDR1 reads SGHTA; CDR2 reads FQGNSA. This CDR3 comprises 12 residues. V was cut by 4 bases and J by 10 bases, with 11 bases left in between. The CDR3: CASSYRDREQFF. CDR3 nucleotide sequence: TGTGCCAGCAGCTACAGGGACCGGGAGCAGTTCTTC.

Ten or more counts support this clonotype. This rearrangement joins TRBV27 to TRBJ1-2; TRBD1 agrees at 8 bases. V shed 1 base and J 3 bases; nucleotides not matched to a gene: 7. Germline CDR1 and CDR2: MNHEY and SMNVEV (reference sequence). The CDR3 length is 16 residues. CDR3 amino acids: CASSLLGQAAHYGYTF. CDR3 in DNA: TGTGCCAGCAGTTTATTGGGACAGGCTGCTCACTATGGCTACACCTTC.

In its sample, this clonotype was seen a few times. A read error may be the cause here, since a much bigger clone is one base away. J is TRBJ1-2 and V is TRBV4-3; D gene unclear. This CDR3 is 14 amino acids long. Germline values: CDR1 LGHNA, CDR2 YSLEER. V was cut by 4 bases and J by 5 bases, with 14 bases left in between. The CDR3: CASSPRKGEYGYTF. The CDR3 DNA reads TGCGCCAGCAGCCCTCGAAAAGGAGAATATGGCTACACCTTC.

The table lists this clonotype with many counts. The gene calls are TRBV20-1 and TRBJ2-7, with unresolved D. V gave up 3 bases and J gave up 4 bases, with 13 bases separating them. This CDR3 is built from 13 residues. Germline V gene sequence: CDR1 DFQATT, CDR2 SNEGSKA (reference sequence). CDR3 sequence (DNA): TGCAGTGCTAGGGGTCTGTCTGATTACGAGCAGTACTTC. Translated: CSARGLSDYEQYF.

This clonotype has at least ten counts. The chain couples TRBV6-1 to TRBJ2-5; no definite D call. This CDR3 has 13 amino acids. Germline CDR1 is MNHNS and CDR2 is SASEGT. V was pared by 6 bases and J by 0 bases, with 8 bases between. The CDR3 region has the DNA TGTGCCAGCAGCGGAACATACCAAGAGACCCAGTACTTC. Its protein product is CASSGTYQETQYF.

This clonotype was observed many times. V is TRBV20-1 and J is TRBJ2-1; D uncertain. Trimming removed 3 bases at V and 7 bases at J, with 7 bases between. The CDR3 consists of 11 residues. Per the germline V gene, CDR1 is DFQATT and CDR2 is SNEGSKA (reference sequence). CDR3 loop: CSARRENEQFF. The DNA of the CDR3 is TGCAGTGCTAGGAGAGAGAATGAGCAGTTCTTC.

This clonotype was seen more than once but under ten times. This chain connects TRBV6-1 to TRBJ1-1, with D unresolved. Germline assignment: CDR1 MNHNS and CDR2 SASEGT. With 2 bases removed from V and 6 bases from J, the gap between germline ends came to 10 bases. CDR3 length: 13 residues. CDR3 coding DNA: TGTGCCAGCAGTGAATTGAATATGGCTGAAGCTTTCTTT. Translated, it gives CASSELNMAEAFF.

This clonotype was seen at least ten times. Germline is not matched at one junction end, which may reflect a read error. The chain has TRBV27 and TRBJ1-5, with unresolved D. The CDR3 is 14 residues long. Germline-derived CDR1 and CDR2 are MNHEY and SMNVEV (reference sequence). Here the CDR3 reads CASSYVYSNQPQNF. DNA for the CDR3: TGTGCCAGCAGTTACGTGTATAGCAATCAGCCCCAGAATTTT.

The CDR3 DNA is TGTGCCAGCAGCCCTAAACGGGGCTACGAGCAGTACTTC. This sequence encodes CASSPKRGYEQYF. The chain combines TRBV11-2 with TRBJ2-7; maybe TRBD2 (5 bases). Between the trimmed V and J ends, which lost 5 bases and 3 bases, there was a span of 11 bases. Germline loops: CDR1 SGHAT, CDR2 FQNNGV. The CDR3 consists of 13 residues.